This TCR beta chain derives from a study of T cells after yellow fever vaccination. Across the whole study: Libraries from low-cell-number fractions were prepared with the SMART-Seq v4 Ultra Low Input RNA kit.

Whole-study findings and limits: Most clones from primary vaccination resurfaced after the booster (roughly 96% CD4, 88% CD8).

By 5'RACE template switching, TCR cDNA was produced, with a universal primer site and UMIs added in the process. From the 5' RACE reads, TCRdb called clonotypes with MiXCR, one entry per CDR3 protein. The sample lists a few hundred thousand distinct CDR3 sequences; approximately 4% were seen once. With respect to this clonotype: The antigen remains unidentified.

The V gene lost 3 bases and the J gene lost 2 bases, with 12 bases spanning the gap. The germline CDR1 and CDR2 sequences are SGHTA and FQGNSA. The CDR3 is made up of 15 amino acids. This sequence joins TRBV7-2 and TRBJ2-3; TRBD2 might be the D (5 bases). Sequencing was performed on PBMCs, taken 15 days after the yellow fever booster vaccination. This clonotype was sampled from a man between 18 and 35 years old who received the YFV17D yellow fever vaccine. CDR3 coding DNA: TGTGCCAGCAGCTTCGCCCTGACTACCACAGATACGCAGTATTTT. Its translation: CASSFALTTTDTQYF. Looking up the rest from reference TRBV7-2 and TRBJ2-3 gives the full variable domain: GAGVSQSPSNKVTEKGKDVELRCDPISGHTALYWYRQSLGQGLEFLIYFQGNSAPDKSGLPSDRFSAERTGGSVSTLTIQRTQQEDSAVYLCASSFALTTTDTQYFGPGTRLTVL.